This T cell receptor (beta chain) was captured in a study of technical replicates of blood from a few donors. Germline V CDR1 and CDR2: SGHRS, YFSETQ. The CDR3 totals 12 residues. The V and J ends lost 3 bases and 4 bases respectively, with 8 bases between them. Generated by immunoSEQ multiplex PCR, the TCRdb table keeps only in-frame clones and is missing some. The table has tens of thousands of clones, 80% to 95% seen once. The receptor was isolated from a human donor in good health. Some clones in this sample may be carry-over from other donors' samples. Sequencing used T cells isolated from PBMCs. V usage is TRBV5-1 and J usage is TRBJ2-7; TRBD2 is a possible D gene (5 bases). CDR3 residues: CASSSTGYEQYF. CDR3 nucleotides: TGCGCCAGCAGCTCCACGGGGTACGAGCAGTACTTC.